This T cell receptor beta chain derives from a study of blood T cell repertoires in COVID-19. On the study more broadly: The United States, Italy and Spain supplied acute and convalescent COVID-19 samples.

Sequencing was performed with immunoSEQ multiplex PCR; in TCRdb, only in-frame clones are kept and a portion is missing. The table has about 150,000 clones, around four fifths seen once. CDR1 and CDR2 (germline): KGHSH, LQKENI. V was pared by 5 bases and J by 2 bases, with 12 bases between. The CDR3 is 14 residues long. The receptor comes from a woman in her thirties or forties who had recovered from COVID-19. The chain links TRBV18 to TRBJ1-2; D is unresolved. Specimen: PBMCs or T cells enriched from blood (not recorded which). The CDR3 nucleotides read TGTGCCAGCTCATCCGACGAGGTGAACTATGGCTACACCTTC. This gives the protein CASSSDEVNYGYTF.